This T cell receptor beta chain was retrieved from a study of blood T cell repertoires in COVID-19. Germline lookup yields CDR1 MNHNY and CDR2 SVGAGI (reference sequence). After removal of 4 bases from V and 4 bases from J, the junction contained 8 bases not matched to a gene. CDR3 length equals 16 residues. Clones were sequenced by immunoSEQ multiplex PCR, and TCRdb holds only the in-frame ones, with some missing. Of roughly 80,000 clones listed, 60% to 80% are singletons. Sequenced input: peripheral blood. This clonotype was obtained from a human donor in a cohort sampled during active COVID-19. The chain links TRBV6-6 to TRBJ2-7, with TRBD1 matching 12 bases. The CDR3 nucleotides are TGTGCCAGCAGTTCCTCCGGGACAGGGGGCTTTTACGAGCAGTACTTC. This translates into CASSSSGTGGFYEQYF.